This passage covers 8 T cell receptor beta chains from one sample sequenced in a study of radiotherapy plus CTLA-4 blockade in lung cancer. Sequencing used immunoSEQ multiplex PCR; TCRdb keeps in-frame clones, though not all of them. The repertoire holds 90,000 or so clones, with roughly four fifths as singletons. The material was peripheral blood, obtained from a patient treated with radiotherapy plus ipilimumab. The source of these receptors is a human donor with non-small cell lung cancer who had stable disease on radiotherapy plus ipilimumab.

This clone was observed once. The chain has TRBV9 and TRBJ2-2, with D unclear. The CDR3 runs 19 residues. CDR1 and CDR2 (germline): SGDLS, YYNGEE. V lost 4 bases to trimming and J lost 1 base, with 23 bases between them. In DNA, the CDR3 is TGTGCCAGCAGCACCGACCCCGGGCGGATCACGGTGAACACCGGGGAGCTGTTTTTT. Its protein is CASSTDPGRITVNTGELFF.

The J gene is TRBJ1-2, the V gene TRBV30, with 7 positions matching TRBD1. The CDR3 extends over 13 amino acids. Per the germline V gene, CDR1 is GTSNPN and CDR2 is SVGIG (reference sequence). The V and J ends lost 6 bases and 8 bases, in that order; junction bases with no gene match: 12. This CDR3 is CACSGGTAYGYTF. CDR3 bases: TGTGCCTGCTCCGGAGGGACAGCCTACGGCTACACCTTC.

The chain uses TRBV7-2 and TRBJ2-2; 8 bases fit TRBD1. Germline V gives CDR1 SGHTA, CDR2 FQGNSA. Losses at the gene ends were 1 base for V and 7 bases for J; bases not matched to a gene: 5. The CDR3 has 15 residues. The CDR3 coding sequence is TGTGCCAGCAGCTTAGGAGGGACAGGTTTCGGGGAGCTGTTTTTT. Protein sequence: CASSLGGTGFGELFF. The full variable domain, with the rest looked up from reference TRBV7-2 and TRBJ2-2, is GAGVSQSPSNKVTEKGKDVELRCDPISGHTALYWYRQSLGQGLEFLIYFQGNSAPDKSGLPSDRFSAERTGGSVSTLTIQRTQQEDSAVYLCASSLGGTGFGELFFGEGSRLTVL.

This clone was counted between two and nine times. The rearrangement links TRBV4-2 to TRBJ2-7; 11 bases align to TRBD2. Trimming took 4 bases from V and 6 from J; bases not matched to a gene: 8. The CDR3 is 15 residues long. Germline-derived CDR1 and CDR2 are LGHNA and YNFKEQ. The CDR3 sequence is CASSRNSGGAGEQYF. The CDR3 coding sequence is TGTGCCAGCAGCCGCAATAGCGGGGGGGCCGGCGAGCAGTACTTC.

The gene calls are TRBV7-9 and TRBJ1-6; weak D call: TRBD1 (5 bases). Trimming shortened V by 5 bases and J by 7 bases, and 15 bases separated the two germline ends. In germline, CDR1 is SEHNR, CDR2 FQNEAQ (reference sequence). The CDR3 runs 15 residues. Here the CDR3 reads CASSPERGTNSPLHF. CDR3 sequence (DNA): TGTGCCAGCAGCCCAGAAAGGGGCACAAATTCACCCCTCCACTTT.

This clone was picked up one time. V usage is TRBV19 and J usage is TRBJ2-5; maybe TRBD1 (5 bases). CDR1 is LNHDA and CDR2 is SQIVND in the germline V gene (reference sequence). The CDR3 has 16 residues. The V gene lost 2 bases and the J gene lost 1 base, with 14 bases spanning the gap. CDR3 region: CASSIRAGILQETQYF. CDR3 nucleotide sequence: TGTGCCAGTAGTATAAGGGCAGGGATCCTCCAAGAGACCCAGTACTTC.

The chain employs TRBV18 and TRBJ1-4; D possibly corresponds to TRBD1 (5 bases). V dropped 4 bases and J dropped 5 bases, with 11 bases sitting between them. The CDR3 consists of 14 residues. In germline, CDR1 is KGHSH, CDR2 LQKENI. CDR3 nucleotides: TGTGCCAGCTCACTCGGGACGGAGAATGAAAAACTGTTTTTT. Protein product: CASSLGTENEKLFF.

This chain joins TRBV11-2 and TRBJ2-2; D gene ambiguous. The CDR3 has 13 amino acids. Per germline, CDR1 SGHAT and CDR2 FQNNGV. Trimming removed 3 bases at V and 5 bases at J, with 7 bases between. Here the CDR3 reads CASSFSRTGELFF. CDR3 nucleotide sequence: TGTGCCAGCAGCTTTAGCCGGACCGGGGAGCTGTTTTTT.